Below, 29 T cell receptor beta chains from the same sample are listed, as sequenced in a study of T cells in Graves' hyperthyroidism and ophthalmopathy. RNA transcripts were the template for amplifying TCR beta CDR3 regions. First-round RT-PCR targeting the TCR CDR3 was performed with the HTBI primer set. TCRdb independently ran MiXCR on the multiplex PCR reads; one entry per CDR3 protein. The data contain about 26,000 distinct CDR3 sequences, 45% of them singletons. What was sequenced was blood. The source is a woman aged 25 to 45 with Graves' hyperthyroidism.

This chain uses TRBV2 with TRBJ1-2; D not certain. Per the germline V gene, CDR1 is SNHLY and CDR2 is FYNNEI. The V end was cut by 8 bases, the J end by 8 bases, with 9 bases between. CDR3 size: 10 residues. This CDR3 is CASEGSGYTF. CDR3 nucleotides: TGTGCCAGCGAGGGATCCGGCTACACCTTC. Combining the CDR3 with reference TRBV2 and TRBJ1-2 gives the whole variable domain EPEVTQTPSHQVTQMGQEVILRCVPISNHLYFYWYRQILGQKVEFLVSFYNNEISEKSEIFDDQFSVERPDGSNFTLKIRSTKLEDSAMYFCASEGSGYTFGSGTRLTVV.

This clonotype was seen repeatedly, ten times or more. V usage is TRBV4-1 and J usage is TRBJ2-5; tentatively, D is TRBD1 (6 bases). Germline CDR1 reads MGHRA; CDR2 reads YSYEKL. Trimming took 1 base from V and 8 from J, leaving 14 bases between them. This CDR3 has 14 amino acids. The CDR3 here is CASSQAGQLDTQYF. In nucleotides, the CDR3 is TGCGCCAGCAGCCAAGCTGGACAGCTAGACACCCAGTACTTC.

This clonotype was observed many times. V and J are TRBV11-3 and TRBJ2-5; D perhaps matches TRBD2 (6 bases). The V and J ends lost 4 bases and 7 bases respectively, with 13 bases between them. Germline V lookup: CDR1 SGHNT, CDR2 YENEEA. The CDR3 extends over 13 amino acids. CDR3: CASSSLRESTQYF. DNA of the CDR3: TGTGCCAGCAGCTCCTTGCGGGAATCGACCCAGTACTTC.

This clonotype counts as medium-sized (0.01 to 0.1%). V and J are TRBV20-1 and TRBJ1-1; TRBD1 might be the D (5 bases). This CDR3 spans 11 amino acids. Trimming took 2 bases from V and 7 from J, leaving 8 bases between them. The germline V gene has CDR1 DFQATT and CDR2 SNEGSKA (reference sequence). CDR3 nucleotide sequence: TGCAGTGCTAGACAGGGAATTGAAGCTTTCTTT. Its protein is CSARQGIEAFF.

Sample share makes this clonotype medium-sized (0.01 to 0.1%). This chain links TRBV10-3 with TRBJ1-1; 7 nucleotides align to TRBD1. In germline, CDR1 is ENHRY, CDR2 SYGVKD. This CDR3 is 12 amino acids long. V dropped 9 bases and J dropped 1; count of bases not matched to a gene: 2. The CDR3 nucleotides read TGTGCCATGAGGACAGGGAACACTGAAGCTTTCTTT. Its translation is CAMRTGNTEAFF.

On this clonotype: Germline and junction disagree at one end, which may indicate a read error. The CDR3 loop reads CASSLTGGEF. CDR3 nucleotides: TGTGCCAGCAGCTTGACAGGGGGCGAATTT. The chain recombines TRBV7-9 with TRBJ1-4, with 10 bases aligning to TRBD1. The germline V gene encodes CDR1 SEHNR and CDR2 FQNEAQ (reference sequence). The CDR3 extends over 10 amino acids.

This chain uses TRBV7-6 with TRBJ2-1; D not certain. CDR1 is SGHVS and CDR2 is FNYEAQ in the germline V gene. The germline V and J ends were trimmed by 6 bases and 3 bases, with 9 bases remaining between them. The CDR3 length is 13 residues. In DNA, the CDR3 is TGTGCCAGCAGTGGCCAGGTCTACAATGAGCAGTTCTTC. Translating gives CASSGQVYNEQFF.

This clonotype was counted once. Sequence at one end of the junction differs from germline and may be a read error. The gene calls are TRBV4-1 and TRBJ2-7; D is ambiguous. Germline CDR1 and CDR2: MGHRA and YSYEKL. This CDR3 spans 17 amino acids. The CDR3 sequence is CAGGQDRPPGRSCEQYF. In nucleotides, the CDR3 is TGCGCCGGCGGCCAAGATAGACCTCCAGGCCGATCCTGCGAGCAGTACTTC.

This clonotype was recorded at least ten times. The chain carries TRBV5-1 and TRBJ1-5; D is perhaps TRBD1 (6 bases). The CDR3 totals 15 residues. V was shortened by 4 bases and J by 6 bases, with 17 bases between the two germline ends. CDR1 and CDR2 from the germline V gene are SGHRS and YFSETQ. CDR3 sequence reads: CASSTGTGESQPQHF. The CDR3 region has the DNA TGCGCCAGCAGCACAGGGACGGGAGAGTCTCAGCCCCAGCATTTT.

This chain uses TRBV20-1 with TRBJ1-1, with TRBD1 as a possible D gene (5 bases). The CDR3 totals 8 residues. Germline V gives CDR1 DFQATT, CDR2 SNEGSKA (reference sequence). V was pared by 6 bases and J by 11 bases, with 7 bases between. CDR3 in DNA: TGCAGTGCCGAGGGGGCTTTCTTT. Its translation: CSAEGAFF.

The chain has TRBV9 and TRBJ2-7; unclear D gene. The CDR3 sequence is 14 residues long. Trimming removed 0 bases at V and 8 bases at J, with 15 bases between. The V gene's germline CDR1 is SGDLS and CDR2 YYNGEE. CDR3 amino acids: CASSVGGNQPQQYF. In DNA form, the CDR3 reads TGTGCCAGCAGCGTAGGGGGAAATCAGCCCCAGCAGTACTTC.

This clonotype was detected ten times or more. J is TRBJ2-7 and V is TRBV5-5, with TRBD1 as a possible D gene (5 bases). Germline CDR1 SGHKS, CDR2 YYEKEE (reference sequence). This CDR3 is 15 amino acids long. Trimming cost V 0 bases and J 2 bases, with 12 bases left between them. In DNA, the CDR3 is TGTGCCAGCAGCTTGGGTGGGGAAGGGGCCTACGAGCAGTACTTC. It is translated as CASSLGGEGAYEQYF.

This clonotype was found a few times. The chain uses TRBV28 and TRBJ2-2; D perhaps matches TRBD1 (5 bases). Germline V gene lookup returns CDR1 MDHEN and CDR2 SYDVKM. Trimming took 3 bases from V and 1 from J, leaving 12 bases between them. The CDR3 is 16 amino acids. The CDR3 protein is CASSFPDRLNTGELFF. The CDR3 DNA reads TGTGCCAGCAGTTTTCCCGACAGACTGAACACCGGGGAGCTGTTTTTT.

The chain employs TRBV10-3 and TRBJ2-3; D ambiguous. The germline V gene has CDR1 ENHRY and CDR2 SYGVKD. The CDR3 contains 11 residues. The V end lost 3 bases, the J end lost 5 bases, and 3 bases lay between the germline ends. The CDR3 region is CAISEIDTQYF. DNA of the CDR3: TGTGCCATCAGTGAAATAGATACGCAGTATTTT.

This rearrangement joins TRBV7-9 to TRBJ2-5; perhaps D is TRBD1 or TRBD2 (6 bases each). V dropped 6 bases and J dropped 1 base, with 15 bases sitting between them. CDR1 and CDR2 (germline): SEHNR, FQNEAQ (reference sequence). The CDR3 consists of 15 residues. CDR3 region: CASSPIWGAQETQYF. CDR3 coding DNA: TGTGCCAGCAGTCCAATCTGGGGGGCCCAAGAGACCCAGTACTTC. The full variable domain, in which reference TRBV7-9 and TRBJ2-5 provide the parts outside the CDR3, is DTGVSQNPRHKITKRGQNVTFRCDPISEHNRLYWYRQTLGQGPEFLTYFQNEAQLEKSRLLSDRFSAERPKGSFSTLEIQRTEQGDSAMYLCASSPIWGAQETQYFGPGTRLLVL.

Comment on this clonotype: Since no conserved phenylalanine or tryptophan closes the CDR3, a read error is the likely cause. The chain combines TRBV11-3 with TRBJ2-7; no clear D gene. This CDR3 is 15 amino acids long. Deletions cut 5 bases from V and 5 bases from J, with 19 bases between. The germline CDR1 and CDR2 sequences are SGHNT and YENEEA. CDR3 loop: CASSPTKLVLHEQYC. The CDR3 nucleotides are TGTGCCAGCAGCCCAACAAAATTGGTCCTACACGAGCAGTACTGC.

This clonotype is labeled medium-sized. Written as DNA, the CDR3 is TGTGCCAGTAGTATAGGGCTAGCGGGGGAGCAGTTCTTC. This translates into CASSIGLAGEQFF. The chain employs TRBV19 and TRBJ2-1; 9 bases map to TRBD2. Germline V gene data show CDR1 as LNHDA and CDR2 as SQIVND (reference sequence). V lost 1 base to trimming and J lost 10 bases; unmatched junction nucleotides: 2. This CDR3 comprises 13 residues.

Ten or more counts support this clonotype. This chain links TRBV12-3 or TRBV12-4 with TRBJ2-5; D may match TRBD1 or TRBD2 (5 bases each). Trimming pared 2 bases from V and 3 bases from J, leaving 16 bases between. This CDR3 region has 16 residues. The CDR3 DNA is TGTGCCAGCAGTTTACCCTCCGGGACCTTTGAAGAGACCCAGTACTTC. Protein sequence: CASSLPSGTFEETQYF.

This clonotype was counted ten times or more. This chain links TRBV7-9 with TRBJ2-1, with 13 positions matching TRBD2. The CDR3 runs 16 residues. V was pared by 6 bases and J by 7 bases, with 9 bases of the junction left unmatched. Germline V gene lookup returns CDR1 SEHNR and CDR2 FQNEAQ (reference sequence). In DNA form, the CDR3 reads TGTGCCAGCAGTTCAAGAGGACTAGCGGGAGTAAATGAGCAGTTCTTC. This translates into CASSSRGLAGVNEQFF.

In regard to this clonotype: One end of the junction varies from germline; a read error may be responsible. The rearrangement uses TRBV12-3 or TRBV12-4 and TRBJ2-5; D gene unclear. CDR3 size: 12 residues. The CDR3 nucleotides read TGTGCCGGCAGTTCTATAGGAGAGACCCAGTACTTC. As protein: CAGSSIGETQYF.

This clonotype has at least ten counts. V is TRBV28 and J is TRBJ2-7, with 8 bases that match TRBD1. This CDR3 has 15 amino acids. CDR1 MDHEN and CDR2 SYDVKM come from the germline V gene. The V gene end was trimmed by 3 bases and the J gene end by 3 bases; junction bases not matched to a gene: 7. Here the CDR3 reads CASSLTGVTIYEQYF. Written as DNA, the CDR3 is TGTGCCAGCAGTTTGACAGGGGTCACCATCTACGAGCAGTACTTC.

This clonotype is medium-sized by share. The rearrangement links TRBV10-3 to TRBJ2-5; weak D call: TRBD2 (6 bases). Germline V gene data show CDR1 as ENHRY and CDR2 as SYGVKD. CDR3 length equals 15 residues. The V gene lost 0 bases and the J gene lost 5 bases, with 13 bases spanning the gap. This CDR3 reads CAISESFSGGETQYF. CDR3 sequence (DNA): TGTGCCATCAGTGAGTCGTTCAGTGGGGGGGAGACCCAGTACTTC.

This clonotype was detected many times. This chain connects TRBV6-4 to TRBJ2-1; D is unclear. CDR3 size: 13 residues. In germline, CDR1 is MRHNA, CDR2 SNTAGT. V was cut by 2 bases and J by 0 bases, with 2 bases left in between. This chain's CDR3 is CASSDSSYNEQFF. CDR3 in DNA: TGTGCCAGCAGTGACAGCTCCTACAATGAGCAGTTCTTC.

This clonotype showed up just a few times. One junction end does not reproduce the germline sequence, and a read error may be involved. The V call is TRBV10-3, the J call TRBJ2-1, with 9 bases fitting TRBD2. Germline V lookup: CDR1 ENHRY, CDR2 SYGVKD. The CDR3 totals 16 residues. CDR3 region: CAIRESAGGTYNEQFF. The DNA for the CDR3 is TGTGCCATCAGGGAGTCTGCGGGAGGGACCTACAATGAGCAGTTCTTC.

The rearrangement links TRBV18 to TRBJ1-2; the match to TRBD1 covers 10 bases. The CDR3 has 14 amino acids. Germline V gene data show CDR1 as KGHSH and CDR2 as LQKENI. V lost 4 bases to trimming and J lost 6 bases; unmatched junction nucleotides: 5. DNA for the CDR3: TGTGCCAGCTCACGGACAGGGGGAGATGATGGCTACACCTTC. It yields the protein CASSRTGGDDGYTF.

This clonotype was seen ten or more times. The chain joins TRBV28 to TRBJ2-2, with TRBD1 matching 7 bases. This CDR3 is built from 15 residues. Germline V gene data show CDR1 as MDHEN and CDR2 as SYDVKM. V shed 3 bases and J 3 bases; nucleotides not matched to a gene: 4. CDR3 in amino acids: CASSLGQRYTGELFF. The CDR3 DNA is TGTGCCAGCAGTTTGGGACAGCGATACACCGGGGAGCTGTTTTTT.

Notes on this clonotype: A read error is likely, as this CDR3 ends without the conserved phenylalanine or tryptophan. This CDR3 reads CSAPSSGSGNEQFL. DNA for the CDR3: TGCAGCGCACCATCTAGCGGGAGTGGCAATGAACAGTTCCTC. The V gene is TRBV20-1, the J gene TRBJ2-1; 10 nucleotides align to TRBD2. The germline V gene encodes CDR1 DFQATT and CDR2 SNEGSKA (reference sequence). This CDR3 has 14 amino acids.

This chain connects TRBV20-1 to TRBJ2-7; D is undetermined. CDR1 is DFQATT and CDR2 is SNEGSKA in the germline V gene (reference sequence). V was clipped by 3 bases and J by 12 bases, with 9 bases between them. The CDR3 loop spans 9 amino acids. The CDR3 sequence: CSASGPRYF. CDR3 DNA sequence: TGCAGTGCTAGCGGGCCAAGGTACTTC.

The gene calls are TRBV20-1 and TRBJ2-1, with 8 bases that match TRBD2. Germline values: CDR1 DFQATT, CDR2 SNEGSKA (reference sequence). This CDR3 comprises 12 residues. V gave up 6 bases and J gave up 7 bases; unmatched junction bases: 5. The CDR3 sequence: CSALGLANEQFF. Here the CDR3 DNA reads TGCAGTGCCCTAGGACTAGCAAATGAGCAGTTCTTC.